This TCR beta chain was retrieved from a study of T cells in Graves' hyperthyroidism and ophthalmopathy (dated by TCRdb to the late 2010s). Broadly, across the study: Peripheral blood samples were taken at the time of initial diagnosis, prior to any treatment. To identify distinguishing TCR V-J signatures, a discovery cohort of about 100 patients was used, comprising 40 to 45 with Graves' ophthalmopathy and around 60 with stable Graves' hyperthyroidism. Prospective prediction of ophthalmopathy was tested in an independent validation cohort consisting of 18 hyperthyroidism patients and more than 15 patients who later progressed to ophthalmopathy. The 100 discovery patients were randomly split 7:3 into training and test sets. In roughly six Graves' hyperthyroidism patients, the study also compared T-cell repertoires from thyroid tissue with T-cell repertoires from blood. After blood sampling, hyperthyroidism patients were treated with methimazole at a starting dose of 30 mg daily, and ophthalmopathy patients were treated with high-dose intravenous methylprednisolone. TCR Vbeta CDR3 sequencing of 135 peripheral blood samples (43 ophthalmopathy, about 75 hyperthyroidism and around 17 progressor patients) is reported in the paper.

The TCR beta CDR3 regions were amplified from the RNA transcripts. The first round of RT-PCR for the TCR CDR3 was performed with the HTBI primer set and the Qiagen OneStep RT-PCR kit. Libraries were constructed in a second round of multiplex PCR, after which size selection and purification were performed. Libraries were sequenced paired-end with 100 bp reads on an Illumina HiSeq2000. Under the source paper's analysis protocol: Raw data were processed with SOAPnuke, discarding reads with adapters, uncalled bases, mean Phred below 15, or no exact constant-primer or identifier match. High-quality paired reads were merged with COPE v1.2.5, and unique nucleotide sequences were defined as clonotypes. MiTCR v1.1 was used to align clonotypes to the IMGT TRBV, TRBD and TRBJ reference segments. Only V-J combinations with frequency above 0.0001, covering about 99% of repertoires, were analysed. A TCS score was defined as the ratio between F50 (clonal expansion) and ExV (chaos), using BLOSUM62-based TCRdist between CDR3 peptides within each V-J. Welch's t-statistics and random forest reduced 450 to 600 V-J features to 13, which were used in a naive Bayes classifier (R e1071). The Morisita-Horn index was used to measure how similar the thyroid and blood repertoires were. TCRdb took the public reads, trimmed them with fastp at Q25, ran MiXCR for clone calling and kept in-frame beta chains. Duplicate CDR3 protein sequences are folded into a single record with the most common DNA and genes. Clone size and V and J calls follow TCRdb, not the original study. Recorded for this sample are 800,000 or so distinct CDR3 sequences; roughly 37% of them occurred a single time. Of the sample, around 10% falls within the top ten clones.

Study-wide conclusions, independent of this receptor: Ophthalmopathy was separated from stable hyperthyroidism by a 13 V-J signature model, with around 88% sensitivity and approximately 81% specificity obtained in cross-validation and 80%/75% obtained in testing. Most expanded thyroid clonotypes (frequency above 0.001) were also detected in blood, suggesting blood repertoires may reflect thyroid immune responses. In validation, the model predicted progression to ophthalmopathy a median of roughly six months before onset, with 70% to 71% sensitivity and 72.22% specificity. No statistical method was used to set the sample size in advance, and investigators knew the group allocation.

In the case of this clonotype: The antigen this receptor binds is unknown. The record has no base qualities; no much larger clone is one base away.

The CDR3 holds 15 amino acids from the cysteine to the phenylalanine. Of the read, only the CDR3 DNA is kept; its 45 bases are in frame from base 1. From a lookup of the germline V gene, CDR1 and CDR2 are SGHTA and FQGTGA. V ends up 6 bases short and J 4 bases short, with an unmatched junction base count of 10. Stable Graves' hyperthyroidism was defined as the absence of progression to ophthalmopathy over 18 months of follow-up. Hyperthyroidism patients were newly diagnosed, had a disease duration of under 2 months, and were aged 18 to 65 years. The study excluded patients with uncontrolled infections, other autoimmune diseases, pregnancy or lactation. Diagnoses were based on clinical symptoms, serum thyroxine and TRAb, thyroid ultrasound and orbital computed tomography. Ficoll-Paque density gradient centrifugation was used to isolate PBMCs from approximately 11 ml of fresh peripheral blood. Total RNA was extracted with Trizol reagent, and quality was checked on an Agilent 2100 Bioanalyzer.

The sequence is built from TRBV7-3 and TRBJ2-5, with 8 central nucleotides matching TRBD2. This TCR was recovered from a man aged 18 to 29 with Graves' hyperthyroidism. Sample: blood. In nucleotide form, the sequence is TGTGCCAGCAGTTCGGGGGGGCTAGCGGGAGAGACCCAGTACTTC. Translation gives CASSSGGLAGETQYF.